This TCR beta chain was obtained from a study of blood T cell repertoires in COVID-19. Across the whole study: PBMCs, B-cell-depleted T cells, or T cells were the source of the cDNA or gDNA that made up the material.

Produced via immunoSEQ multiplex PCR; TCRdb's table is partial and in-frame only. The sample has 150,000 to 200,000 clones; almost 85% are singletons. Germline V gene sequence: CDR1 MNHEY, CDR2 SMNVEV (reference sequence). V gave up 6 bases and J gave up 2 bases, with 15 bases separating them. The CDR3 has 15 residues. The chain recombines TRBV27 with TRBJ2-3; D may be TRBD2 (6 bases). The sequenced sample was peripheral blood. The origin of this receptor is a human donor with acute or convalescent COVID-19. The donor label of this sample is uncertain. CDR3 in amino acids: CASRSAGPLTDTQYF. The DNA for the CDR3 is TGTGCCAGCAGATCAGCGGGTCCGCTCACAGATACGCAGTATTTT.